This TCR beta chain emerged from a study of T cells in Graves' hyperthyroidism and ophthalmopathy. In the study overall: Peripheral blood was collected at initial diagnosis, before any treatment.

Based on clinical symptoms, serum thyroxine and TRAb, thyroid ultrasound and orbital computed tomography, diagnoses were reached. Germline CDR1 is SNHLY and CDR2 is FYNNEI. Trimming removed 4 bases from V and 8 bases from J, with 12 bases in between. The CDR3 runs 13 residues. RNA transcripts were the template for amplifying TCR beta CDR3 regions. Initially, a first-round RT-PCR of the TCR CDR3 employed the HTBI primer set. TCRdb fed the multiplex PCR reads into MiXCR, producing one record per CDR3 protein. The repertoire holds 20,000 to 30,000 distinct CDR3 sequences, around 40% seen once, with about a tenth in the top ten.

Sequenced material: blood. This sequence originates from a woman under 40 with Graves' hyperthyroidism. The genes are TRBV2 and TRBJ2-1; the D is unclear. The DNA for the CDR3 is TGTGCCAGCAGTGGGGCCCCTCGGGATGAGCAGTTCTTC. Its protein is CASSGAPRDEQFF.